The 30 T cell receptor beta chains presented below share a single source sample, sequenced in a study of blood T cell repertoires in COVID-19. TCRdb's table, derived via immunoSEQ multiplex PCR, lists solely in-frame clones and lacks some. The profile covers under 250,000 clones, with about 86% appearing a single time and roughly 8.7% taken by the ten largest. Sequencing input: peripheral blood. The receptors derive from a man aged 35 to 55 with active or convalescent COVID-19.

V usage is TRBV19 and J usage is TRBJ2-7; D is possibly TRBD1 (5 bases). CDR1 and CDR2 from the germline V gene are LNHDA and SQIVND (reference sequence). Trimming took off 3 bases at V and 2 bases at J, with 11 bases between the two ends. This CDR3 spans 14 amino acids. This chain's CDR3 is CASSIRAGTYEQYF. In DNA, the CDR3 is TGTGCCAGTAGTATCCGGGCAGGGACCTACGAGCAGTACTTC.

The chain combines TRBV5-8 with TRBJ1-2; D may be TRBD1 (5 bases). Between the trimmed V and J ends, which lost 2 bases and 5 bases, there was a span of 13 bases. CDR1 is SGHTS and CDR2 is YDEGEE in the germline V gene. CDR3 size: 14 residues. As DNA, the CDR3 is TGTGCCAGCAGCTTCAGGGAATCATATTATGGCTACACCTTC. Translating it yields CASSFRESYYGYTF.

CDR3: CSVVEQGANEKLFF. DNA for the CDR3: TGCAGCGTTGTGGAACAGGGGGCTAATGAAAAACTGTTTTTT. This sequence joins TRBV29-1 and TRBJ1-4; 8 bases match TRBD1. V lost 4 bases and J lost 3; bases outside the gene matches: 4. Per the germline V gene, CDR1 is SQVTM and CDR2 is ANQGSEA. The CDR3 covers 14 residues.

CDR3: CASSLGQGTAYGYTF. The CDR3 nucleotides are TGTGCCAGCAGCTTAGGACAGGGGACGGCTTATGGCTACACCTTC. This sequence joins TRBV7-9 and TRBJ1-2; 8 bases are shared with TRBD1. The V segment lost 1 base and the J segment 5 bases; nucleotides outside the gene matches: 6. Germline V CDR1 and CDR2: SEHNR, FQNEAQ (reference sequence). This CDR3 region has 15 residues.

In this sample, this clone turned up once. The rearrangement uses TRBV4-2 and TRBJ2-7, with D possibly TRBD2 on 6 matching bases. Trimming took off 4 bases at V and 0 bases at J, with 19 bases between the two ends. Germline V gives CDR1 LGHNA, CDR2 YNFKEQ. The CDR3 runs 17 residues. The CDR3 sequence: CASSPNEGAGSSYEQYF. In nucleotides, the CDR3 is TGTGCCAGCAGCCCGAACGAAGGGGCGGGAAGCTCCTACGAGCAGTACTTC.

CDR3 bases: TGTGCCAGCATTGCGAGACAGGGGAGCTACGAGCAGTACTTC. Translation gives CASIARQGSYEQYF. The chain recombines TRBV6-6 with TRBJ2-7; 8 bases fit TRBD1. This CDR3 region has 14 residues. V was clipped by 7 bases and J by 3 bases; unmatched bases: 8. CDR1 MNHNY and CDR2 SVGAGI come from the germline V gene (reference sequence).

V gene TRBV19 combines with J gene TRBJ1-4; 7 bases are a match to TRBD1. This CDR3 contains 16 residues. After removal of 4 bases from V and 4 bases from J, the junction contained 9 bases not matched to a gene. The germline V gene has CDR1 LNHDA and CDR2 SQIVND (reference sequence). This CDR3 is CASSNAKGQFNEKLFF. As DNA, the CDR3 is TGTGCCAGTAGTAACGCTAAGGGACAGTTTAATGAAAAACTGTTTTTT.

The table lists this clone with a few counts. The V and J genes are TRBV12-3 or TRBV12-4 and TRBJ2-7; no clear D gene. The ends were cut back, 2 bases at V and 4 bases at J, with 9 bases in the middle. The CDR3 spans 13 residues. DNA of the CDR3: TGTGCCAGCAGTTTACCCCACTTATACGAGCAGTACTTC. This sequence encodes CASSLPHLYEQYF.

This clone turned up a few times. The chain couples TRBV28 to TRBJ2-1; the match to TRBD2 covers 7 bases. Trimming cost V 4 bases and J 4 bases; bases outside gene matches: 10. Germline V gene lookup returns CDR1 MDHEN and CDR2 SYDVKM. The CDR3 sequence is 16 residues long. CDR3 protein: CASSSGASGTYNEQFF. CDR3 DNA sequence: TGTGCCAGCAGTTCGGGAGCTAGCGGAACATACAATGAGCAGTTCTTC.

This clone showed up just a few times. This chain connects TRBV10-1 to TRBJ2-1; TRBD2 matches 9 bases. The J segment lost 3 bases and the V segment lost 0 bases, leaving 6 bases of the junction unmatched. Germline values: CDR1 WNHNN, CDR2 SYGVQD (reference sequence). The CDR3 is 17 residues long. The CDR3 coding sequence is TGCGCCAGCAGTGAGTCCGAAGCGGGAGGCCACTACAATGAGCAGTTCTTC. Encoded protein: CASSESEAGGHYNEQFF.

This chain connects TRBV6-1 to TRBJ2-7; TRBD2 aligns across 10 bases. Germline CDR1 MNHNS, CDR2 SASEGT. V shed 0 bases and J 7 bases; nucleotides not matched to a gene: 15. The length of the CDR3 is 18 residues. The CDR3 sequence: CASSEARLAGAVWEEQYF. CDR3 DNA sequence: TGTGCCAGCAGTGAAGCGCGTCTAGCGGGAGCGGTCTGGGAAGAGCAGTACTTC.

The chain couples TRBV11-2 to TRBJ2-5; D unclear. The CDR3 covers 15 residues. Trimming pared 2 bases from V and 3 bases from J, leaving 13 bases between. CDR1 is SGHAT, CDR2 FQNNGV, per germline. The CDR3 DNA follows: TGTGCCAGCAGCTTACTACTTGGAGTAGAAGAGACCCAGTACTTC. Translation gives CASSLLLGVEETQYF. Supplemented by reference TRBV11-2 and TRBJ2-5, the full variable domain reads EAGVAQSPRYKIIEKRQSVAFWCNPISGHATLYWYQQILGQGPKLLIQFQNNGVVDDSQLPKDRFSAERLKGVDSTLKIQPAKLEDSAVYLCASSLLLGVEETQYFGPGTRLLVL.

V is TRBV5-6 and J is TRBJ1-1; possibly TRBD1 for D (6 bases). Between the trimmed V and J ends, which lost 0 bases and 3 bases, there was a span of 18 bases. The germline CDR1 and CDR2 sequences are SGHDT and YYEEEE. This CDR3 comprises 17 residues. CDR3 sequence reads: CASSLARGGKDYTEAFF. The CDR3 coding sequence is TGTGCCAGCAGCTTGGCAAGGGGGGGAAAGGACTACACTGAAGCTTTCTTT.

This chain connects TRBV29-1 to TRBJ1-1; D possibly corresponds to TRBD1 (6 bases). With 0 bases removed from V and 2 bases from J, the gap between germline ends came to 10 bases. The CDR3 spans 14 residues. Germline V gene lookup returns CDR1 SQVTM and CDR2 ANQGSEA. The CDR3 sequence is CSVEEWGQNTEAFF. CDR3 coding DNA: TGCAGCGTTGAAGAATGGGGACAAAACACTGAAGCTTTCTTT.

This chain connects TRBV7-2 to TRBJ1-2, with 7 bases lining up with TRBD1. Germline V gives CDR1 SGHTA, CDR2 FQGNSA. The junction had 8 bases not matched to a gene; V was cut back by 8 bases and J by 5 bases. The length of the CDR3 is 13 residues. CDR3 in amino acids: CASRQGNSYGYTF. CDR3 DNA sequence: TGTGCCAGCCGACAGGGTAATTCATATGGCTACACCTTC.

This sequence joins TRBV24-1 and TRBJ2-7; D remains ambiguous. V lost 1 base, J lost 3 bases, and 6 bases lay in between. The CDR3 loop spans 13 amino acids. Germline CDR1 KGHDR, CDR2 SFDVKD. The CDR3 coding sequence is TGTGCCACCAGTGATTTAACCGGCTACGAGCAGTACTTC. Translation: CATSDLTGYEQYF.

The V gene is TRBV3-1 (or the pseudogene TRBV3-2), the J gene TRBJ2-6, with D possibly matching TRBD2 (7 bases). The CDR3 contains 18 residues. Germline-derived CDR1 and CDR2 are LGHDT and YNNKEL (reference sequence). Trimming pared 0 bases from V and 4 bases from J, leaving 16 bases between. CDR3 nucleotides: TGTGCCAGCAGCCAAGATCTGGGAGGGGGGACCGGGGCCAACGTCCTGACTTTC. Protein product: CASSQDLGGGTGANVLTF.

The V gene is TRBV6-5, the J gene TRBJ1-2, with no clear D. The V end lost 0 bases, the J end lost 0 bases, and 11 bases lay between the germline ends. The CDR3 runs 16 residues. Germline V gene sequence: CDR1 MNHEY, CDR2 SVGAGI. Here the CDR3 DNA reads TGTGCCAGCAGTTACTCGAGCGAGCCTCCTAACTATGGCTACACCTTC. Its protein is CASSYSSEPPNYGYTF.

The chain carries TRBV7-9 and TRBJ1-5; D call uncertain. Trimming pared 6 bases from V and 0 bases from J, leaving 3 bases between. CDR1 and CDR2 (germline): SEHNR, FQNEAQ (reference sequence). CDR3 length: 12 amino acids. The DNA for the CDR3 is TGTGCCAGCAGTTATAGCAATCAGCCCCAGCATTTT. Its translation: CASSYSNQPQHF.

The gene calls are TRBV11-2 and TRBJ1-1; D is ambiguous. The CDR3 runs to 14 residues. Trimming took 2 bases from V and 1 from J, leaving 8 bases between them. Germline V gene data show CDR1 as SGHAT and CDR2 as FQNNGV. The CDR3 nucleotides read TGTGCCAGCAGCTTAAACTTTTGGAACACTGAAGCTTTCTTT. Encoded protein: CASSLNFWNTEAFF.

This clone appeared a few times. The chain joins TRBV29-1 to TRBJ1-1; tentatively, D is TRBD1 (6 bases). Germline assignment: CDR1 SQVTM and CDR2 ANQGSEA. The CDR3 has 11 amino acids. The V and J ends lost 4 bases and 7 bases respectively, with 10 bases between them. The CDR3 spells CSVAGASEAFF. CDR3 nucleotide sequence: TGCAGCGTTGCAGGGGCGAGTGAAGCTTTCTTT.

This clone was observed a single time. The rearrangement links TRBV2 to TRBJ1-2; no clear D gene. The germline CDR1 and CDR2 sequences are SNHLY and FYNNEI. The V end was cut by 5 bases, the J end by 4 bases, with 11 bases between. This CDR3 comprises 13 residues. The CDR3 reads CASSTQVLYGYTF. The CDR3, as DNA: TGTGCCAGCAGTACCCAGGTCCTCTATGGCTACACCTTC.

The chain is built from TRBV14 and TRBJ1-4, with unresolved D. The germline V gene encodes CDR1 SGHDN and CDR2 FVKESK. The V and J ends lost 4 bases and 8 bases respectively, with 11 bases between them. This CDR3 is built from 13 residues. In nucleotides, the CDR3 is TGTGCCAGCAGCCCTCGAACGGGGGAAAAACTGTTTTTT. Protein product: CASSPRTGEKLFF. Looking up the rest from reference TRBV14 and TRBJ1-4 gives the full variable domain: EAGVTQFPSHSVIEKGQTVTLRCDPISGHDNLYWYRRVMGKEIKFLLHFVKESKQDESGMPNNRFLAERTGGTYSTLKVQPAELEDSGVYFCASSPRTGEKLFFGSGTQLSVL.

This clone was detected a few times. This sample also contains other DNA sequences that code for the same CDR3. This chain links TRBV5-1 with TRBJ1-1; 9 positions agree with TRBD1. V trimming: 5 bases; J trimming: 5 bases; junction bases outside the gene matches: 7. In germline, CDR1 is SGHRS, CDR2 YFSETQ. The CDR3 covers 14 residues. CDR3 in amino acids: CASRPTGGNTEAFF. The CDR3 coding sequence is TGCGCCAGCAGACCCACAGGGGGCAATACTGAAGCTTTCTTT.

This rearrangement joins TRBV18 to TRBJ2-5; tentatively, D is TRBD2 (6 bases). V lost 0 bases, J lost 4 bases, and 9 bases lay in between. The CDR3 loop spans 14 amino acids. CDR1 KGHSH and CDR2 LQKENI come from the germline V gene. CDR3 region: CASSPPGTLETQYF. In nucleotides, the CDR3 is TGTGCCAGCTCACCACCGGGGACTTTAGAGACCCAGTACTTC.

The genes are TRBV19 and TRBJ1-1; possible D gene TRBD1, 6 bases. The germline V and J ends were trimmed by 5 bases and 4 bases, with 17 bases remaining between them. The CDR3 consists of 15 residues. Germline loops: CDR1 LNHDA, CDR2 SQIVND (reference sequence). The CDR3 region has the DNA TGTGCCAGTAGTGCCCCCTCTGCAGGGGCCACTGAAGCTTTCTTT. Its protein is CASSAPSAGATEAFF.

The chain has TRBV30 and TRBJ1-4, with D hard to call. Between the trimmed V and J ends, which lost 2 bases and 7 bases, there was a span of 17 bases. The CDR3 consists of 15 residues. Germline CDR1 is GTSNPN and CDR2 is SVGIG (reference sequence). CDR3 sequence: CAWSPPNRRFEKLFF. CDR3 nucleotides: TGTGCCTGGAGTCCCCCGAACCGTAGATTTGAAAAACTGTTTTTT.

A few counts support this clone. The chain combines TRBV7-9 with TRBJ1-2; 7 nucleotides line up with TRBD1. Germline trimming cut 6 bases from V and 7 bases from J; bases unmatched to any gene: 5. The length of the CDR3 is 12 residues. CDR1 and CDR2 (germline): SEHNR, FQNEAQ (reference sequence). The CDR3 sequence is CASSWDSGGYTF. The CDR3 DNA is TGTGCCAGCAGTTGGGACAGCGGTGGCTACACCTTC.

V gene TRBV5-1 combines with J gene TRBJ2-5; 7 bases are a match to TRBD1. Germline-derived CDR1 and CDR2 are SGHRS and YFSETQ. The CDR3 extends over 13 amino acids. Trimming at V came to 3 bases and at J to 7 bases, leaving 6 bases not matched to a gene. CDR3 nucleotides: TGCGCCAGCAGCTCCGAGGACAGGTGGACCCAGTACTTC. This codes for CASSSEDRWTQYF. The full variable domain, its missing parts supplied by reference TRBV5-1 and TRBJ2-5, is KAGVTQTPRYLIKTRGQQVTLSCSPISGHRSVSWYQQTPGQGLQFLFEYFSETQRNKGNFPGRFSGRQFSNSRSEMNVSTLELGDSALYLCASSSEDRWTQYFGPGTRLLVL.

The V call is TRBV7-2, the J call TRBJ2-3; a weak D match, TRBD1 (6 bases). Germline CDR1 reads SGHTA; CDR2 reads FQGNSA. Trimming left V 3 bases short and J 1 base short, with 11 bases between. The CDR3 has 15 residues. CDR3 sequence: CASSFVGARTDTQYF. CDR3 nucleotide sequence: TGTGCCAGCAGCTTCGTGGGGGCGCGCACAGATACGCAGTATTTT.